A selection of T cell receptor beta chains follows, all from one sample in a study of cytomegalovirus exposure and HLA in healthy donors. Sequencing was performed with immunoSEQ multiplex PCR; in TCRdb, only in-frame clones are kept and a portion is missing. The table records 100,000 to 150,000 clones, 81% of them present only once. The specimen was PBMCs. The receptors derive from a man younger than 35 in good health and CMV-seronegative. Both conserved end residues are part of each CDR3. The order of the fields is D gene, V gene, clone size, J gene, CDR3 DNA, CDR3 protein. A D gene is named only where the DNA matches it firmly. Some rows have no size entry. The others give once, few or many, or a class for an expanded clone.

TRBD1,TRBV5-6,few,TRBJ1-2,TGTGCCAGCAGACCGGGACAGGAATTCTATGGCTACACCTTC,CASRPGQEFYGYTF
TRBD1,TRBV6-6,once,TRBJ2-7,TGTGCCAGCAGTTACATAGTCTTGAGGGGGCACTACGAGCAGTACTTC,CASSYIVLRGHYEQYF
.,TRBV7-8,.,TRBJ1-2,TGTGCCAGCAGCTTTTTTATCGGGGACTATGGCTACACCTTC,CASSFFIGDYGYTF
TRBD2,TRBV6-1,.,TRBJ2-7,TGTGCCAGCAGTCCGGGAGGAGACTACGAGCAGTACTTC,CASSPGGDYEQYF
TRBD2,TRBV6-4,few,TRBJ2-3,TGTGCCAGCAGTGACACTAGCGGCACAGATACGCAGTATTTT,CASSDTSGTDTQYF
TRBD1,TRBV19,few,TRBJ1-2,TGTGCCAGCAGCCGGGACAGGACCTATGGCTACACCTTC,CASSRDRTYGYTF
.,TRBV7-9,.,TRBJ1-2,TGTGCCAGCAGTCTTTTAGGACAGTCATCAGGCTACACCTTC,CASSLLGQSSGYTF
.,TRBV19,.,TRBJ2-1,TGTGCCAGTAGTATGAGGTACAATGAGCAGTTCTTC,CASSMRYNEQFF
.,TRBV9,.,TRBJ2-5,TGTGCCAGCAGAAAGGCTAGCGAAGAGACCCAGTACTTC,CASRKASEETQYF
TRBD2,TRBV7-8,once,TRBJ2-5,TGTGCCAGCAGCTTAGGGGGACTAGCGGGGGACTACGGCGTACAAGAGACCCAGTACTTC,CASSLGGLAGDYGVQETQYF
TRBD1,TRBV7-9,.,TRBJ1-2,TGTGCCAGCAGCTTAGCCGAGACAGGGAACTATGGCTACACCTTC,CASSLAETGNYGYTF
.,TRBV7-9,.,TRBJ1-5,TGTGCCAGCAGCTCCTATAGCAATCAGCCCCAGCATTTT,CASSSYSNQPQHF
.,TRBV21-1,.,TRBJ1-4,TGTGCCAGCAGCCTGGCCTGGGCCTGCGAAAAACTGTTTTTT,CASSLAWACEKLFF
TRBD1,TRBV19,.,TRBJ1-2,TGTGCCAGTAAGCCCGACGGGACAGTGAACTATGGCTACACCTTC,CASKPDGTVNYGYTF
.,TRBV5-5,.,TRBJ1-6,TGTGCCAGCAGCTTATCGACAGGTTCGGGACCCCTCCACTTT,CASSLSTGSGPLHF
.,TRBV9,few,TRBJ1-1,TGTGCCAGCAGCCCGGGAGGGGGTATTGGGGCTTTCTTT,CASSPGGGIGAFF
TRBD1,TRBV6-4,.,TRBJ1-6,TGTGCCAGCAGTGCCGGGACAGGGGGTTATTCACCCCTCCACTTT,CASSAGTGGYSPLHF